These 22 T cell receptor beta chains came from one sample sequenced in a study of cytomegalovirus exposure and HLA in healthy donors. Clones were sequenced by immunoSEQ multiplex PCR, and TCRdb holds only the in-frame ones, with some missing. The sample yields some 63,000 clones, roughly nine tenths seen once. Sequences were obtained from PBMCs. All receptors come from a woman between 18 and 29 years old in good health and CMV-seronegative.

The chain joins TRBV19 to TRBJ1-5; tentatively, D is TRBD1 (5 bases). The CDR3 runs 13 residues. Germline CDR1 reads LNHDA; CDR2 reads SQIVND (reference sequence). V lost 11 bases, J lost 5 bases, and 16 bases lay in between. CDR3 bases: TGTGCCCATGGGCCAGGGTTGGATCAGCCCCAGCATTTT. Residues: CAHGPGLDQPQHF.

The chain carries TRBV28 and TRBJ1-2; 7 bases are shared with TRBD1. V lost 6 bases and J lost 8; bases outside the gene matches: 6. The CDR3 contains 12 residues. CDR1 and CDR2 from the germline V gene are MDHEN and SYDVKM. CDR3 sequence (DNA): TGTGCCAGCAGGCCACCAGGGGGAGGCTACACCTTC. Translated: CASRPPGGGYTF.

The CDR3 DNA is TGTGCCAGCAGCTTTTCGTCAGGGGGCGCAGAAACTGAAGCTTTCTTT. Protein: CASSFSSGGAETEAFF. This rearrangement joins TRBV7-9 to TRBJ1-1, with TRBD1 matching 8 bases. J was trimmed by 5 bases and V by 3 bases; bases with no gene match: 11. Germline values: CDR1 SEHNR, CDR2 FQNEAQ (reference sequence). CDR3 length: 16 residues.

The chain recombines TRBV7-6 with TRBJ1-5, with D perhaps TRBD1 (6 bases). In germline, CDR1 is SGHVS, CDR2 FNYEAQ. The V end was cut by 4 bases, the J end by 7 bases, with 14 bases between. The CDR3 loop spans 14 amino acids. CDR3 sequence reads: CASSSSQGHQPQHF. The DNA for the CDR3 is TGTGCCAGCAGCTCCAGCCAGGGGCACCAGCCCCAGCATTTT.

The table lists this clone with a few counts. CDR3 bases: TGTGCCTGGAGTGAGGGGCTATACGAGCAGTACTTC. This sequence encodes CAWSEGLYEQYF. The chain recombines TRBV30 with TRBJ2-7, with a possible D match to TRBD1 (5 bases). V lost 1 base to trimming and J lost 4 bases, with 8 bases between them. The CDR3 spans 12 residues. Germline CDR1 reads GTSNPN; CDR2 reads SVGIG (reference sequence).

The chain is built from TRBV27 and TRBJ1-1; 8 positions match TRBD1. Germline-derived CDR1 and CDR2 are MNHEY and SMNVEV (reference sequence). This CDR3 has 15 amino acids. Trimming cost V 4 bases and J 1 base; bases outside gene matches: 5. CDR3 residues: CASSSPGGRNTEAFF. CDR3 sequence (DNA): TGTGCCAGCAGTTCCCCAGGGGGCAGGAACACTGAAGCTTTCTTT.

J is TRBJ1-2 and V is TRBV18, with D possibly matching TRBD1 (5 bases). Germline CDR1 reads KGHSH; CDR2 reads LQKENI. The CDR3 has 18 amino acids. V lost 0 bases, J lost 1 base, and 18 bases lay in between. The CDR3 region is CASSPPGATGSFNYGYTF. The DNA for the CDR3 is TGTGCCAGCTCACCACCAGGGGCGACCGGATCTTTTAACTATGGCTACACCTTC.

V gene TRBV25-1 combines with J gene TRBJ1-3; D unclear. The length of the CDR3 is 16 residues. V lost 4 bases, J lost 0 bases, and 13 bases lay in between. Germline values: CDR1 MGHDK, CDR2 SYGVNS. In nucleotides, the CDR3 is TGTGCCAGCAGTGGCCTTTACTCAGGCTCTGGAAACACCATATATTTT. This translates into CASSGLYSGSGNTIYF.

The rearrangement uses TRBV7-2 and TRBJ2-7; 10 bases match TRBD1. V was clipped by 8 bases and J by 4 bases; unmatched bases: 11. CDR3 length equals 15 residues. The germline V gene has CDR1 SGHTA and CDR2 FQGNSA. CDR3 in amino acids: CASRLAGTGEYEQYF. The CDR3, as DNA: TGTGCCAGCCGCCTGGCCGGGACAGGGGAGTACGAGCAGTACTTC.

The rearrangement joins TRBV2 to TRBJ2-3; no clear D. This CDR3 spans 12 amino acids. V was shortened by 7 bases and J by 4 bases, with 9 bases between the two germline ends. Per the germline V gene, CDR1 is SNHLY and CDR2 is FYNNEI. In DNA form, the CDR3 reads TGTGCCAGCAACGAGGCGGCAGATACGCAGTATTTT. Protein sequence: CASNEAADTQYF.

The rearrangement uses TRBV28 and TRBJ1-5, with D possibly being TRBD1 (6 bases). CDR3 length equals 14 residues. V gave up 8 bases and J gave up 4 bases, with 15 bases separating them. Per the germline V gene, CDR1 is MDHEN and CDR2 is SYDVKM. CDR3 sequence (DNA): TGTGCCAGCCACCGGGACATGGGGAATCAGCCCCAGCATTTT. Amino acids: CASHRDMGNQPQHF.

The genes are TRBV11-2 and TRBJ1-2, with TRBD1 as a possible D gene (5 bases). CDR3 length: 14 amino acids. The V gene lost 3 bases and the J gene lost 8 bases, with 16 bases spanning the gap. CDR1 and CDR2 from the germline V gene are SGHAT and FQNNGV. CDR3 sequence: CASSLAGPPGGYTF. Here the CDR3 DNA reads TGTGCCAGCAGCTTGGCAGGGCCGCCCGGAGGCTACACCTTC.

This clone has a count of ten or more. The J gene is TRBJ1-2, the V gene TRBV4-1, with 9 bases matching TRBD1. The CDR3 length is 16 residues. The germline V gene has CDR1 MGHRA and CDR2 YSYEKL. J gave up 0 bases and V 8 bases, and 10 bases lay outside the gene matches. The CDR3 protein is CASGTGRWGANYGYTF. CDR3 in DNA: TGCGCCAGCGGGACAGGGCGTTGGGGGGCTAACTATGGCTACACCTTC.

The chain is built from TRBV11-3 and TRBJ2-1; a weak D match, TRBD2 (5 bases). Germline V gives CDR1 SGHNT, CDR2 YENEEA. The CDR3 runs 16 residues. Trimming removed 5 bases at V and 4 bases at J, with 18 bases between. The CDR3 spells CASSPSSSTQYNEQFF. The DNA for the CDR3 is TGTGCCAGCAGCCCGTCCTCTAGCACTCAGTACAATGAGCAGTTCTTC.

This chain uses TRBV7-2 with TRBJ2-7, with a weak D call TRBD2 (5 bases). Trimming took 5 bases from V and 4 from J, leaving 9 bases between them. Germline assignment: CDR1 SGHTA and CDR2 FQGNSA. The CDR3 runs 12 residues. As DNA, the CDR3 is TGTGCCAGCAGCCCCCCGGGGTACGAGCAGTACTTC. It encodes CASSPPGYEQYF.

The J gene is TRBJ2-7, the V gene TRBV28; TRBD1 is a possible D gene (5 bases). Germline lookup yields CDR1 MDHEN and CDR2 SYDVKM. The V end was cut by 5 bases, the J end by 2 bases, with 19 bases between. The CDR3 contains 16 residues. CDR3 sequence: CASSAPSDKSTYEQYF. In nucleotides, the CDR3 is TGTGCCAGCAGTGCCCCCTCGGACAAGTCAACCTACGAGCAGTACTTC. Full variable domain (missing parts from reference TRBV28 and TRBJ2-7): DVKVTQSSRYLVKRTGEKVFLECVQDMDHENMFWYRQDPGLGLRLIYFSYDVKMKEKGDIPEGYSVSREKKERFSLILESASTNQTSMYLCASSAPSDKSTYEQYFGPGTRLTVT.

The chain uses TRBV18 and TRBJ2-6; D is possibly TRBD1 (6 bases). The germline gives CDR1 KGHSH, CDR2 LQKENI. V was pared by 2 bases and J by 0 bases, with 11 bases between. The CDR3 has 17 amino acids. CDR3 in amino acids: CASSPYGRGSGANVLTF. The CDR3 coding sequence is TGTGCCAGCTCACCATATGGCAGGGGCTCTGGGGCCAACGTCCTGACTTTC.

The CDR3 sequence: CASSLVFHEKLFF. CDR3 bases: TGTGCCAGCAGCTTAGTATTCCATGAAAAACTGTTTTTT. The chain has TRBV11-2 and TRBJ1-4; D is unclear. V lost 1 base and J 6 bases, leaving 6 bases between the germline ends. The CDR3 loop spans 13 amino acids. CDR1 is SGHAT and CDR2 is FQNNGV in the germline V gene. Full variable domain (missing parts from reference TRBV11-2 and TRBJ1-4): EAGVAQSPRYKIIEKRQSVAFWCNPISGHATLYWYQQILGQGPKLLIQFQNNGVVDDSQLPKDRFSAERLKGVDSTLKIQPAKLEDSAVYLCASSLVFHEKLFFGSGTQLSVL.

The genes are TRBV5-8 and TRBJ1-5; D may be TRBD1 (6 bases). The germline gives CDR1 SGHTS, CDR2 YDEGEE. The CDR3 length is 16 residues. Deletions cut 4 bases from V and 2 bases from J, with 16 bases between. DNA for the CDR3: TGTGCCAGCAGCCAGAGGGGGGAGGGAGGCAATCAGCCCCAGCATTTT. This sequence encodes CASSQRGEGGNQPQHF.

This CDR3 is CASSPGIRNTIYF. Written as DNA, the CDR3 is TGTGCCAGCAGCCCCGGGATCAGAAACACCATATATTTT. V gene TRBV7-9 combines with J gene TRBJ1-3; D ambiguous. Germline-derived CDR1 and CDR2 are SEHNR and FQNEAQ (reference sequence). This CDR3 is 13 amino acids long. Trimming removed 5 bases at V and 5 bases at J, with 10 bases between.

The chain has TRBV10-3 and TRBJ2-5; 7 bases line up with TRBD1. This CDR3 comprises 14 residues. J gave up 2 bases and V 5 bases, and 5 bases lay outside the gene matches. Germline CDR1 ENHRY, CDR2 SYGVKD. The CDR3 loop reads CAISIRQGQETQYF. CDR3 in DNA: TGTGCCATCAGTATTCGACAGGGACAAGAGACCCAGTACTTC.

The rearrangement uses TRBV15 and TRBJ1-5, with D unclear. V dropped 0 bases and J dropped 2 bases, with 8 bases sitting between them. CDR1 and CDR2 from the germline V gene are LNHNV and YYDKDF (reference sequence). The CDR3 runs 15 residues. Here the CDR3 DNA reads TGTGCCACCAGCAGAGACATTACGGGCAATCAGCCCCAGCATTTT. Its translation: CATSRDITGNQPQHF. Combining the CDR3 with reference TRBV15 and TRBJ1-5 gives the whole variable domain DAMVIQNPRYQVTQFGKPVTLSCSQTLNHNVMYWYQQKSSQAPKLLFHYYDKDFNNEADTPDNFQSRRPNTSFCFLDIRSPGLGDTAMYLCATSRDITGNQPQHFGDGTRLSIL.